This TCR beta chain comes out of a study of monozygotic twins with inflammatory bowel disease. Notes on the study in general: Fewer shared clonotypes with others were found in IBD patients than in healthy twins, especially with disease activity.

Germline loops: CDR1 DFQATT, CDR2 SNEGSKA (reference sequence). The CDR3 is 14 residues long. TCRdb reprocessed the 5' RACE reads, with one entry per CDR3 protein and no DNA. This sample's table reports tens of thousands of distinct CDR3 sequences. Remarks on this clonotype: No antigen is known for it.

The sample consisted of blood. This TCR derives from a human donor with ulcerative colitis or Crohn's disease, or a healthy co-twin of an affected twin (not recorded which). The gene calls are TRBV20-1 and TRBJ2-7; TCRdb gives TRBD2 as the D gene, but with no DNA this cannot be confirmed. The CDR3 protein is CSGSASGGGDEQYF.